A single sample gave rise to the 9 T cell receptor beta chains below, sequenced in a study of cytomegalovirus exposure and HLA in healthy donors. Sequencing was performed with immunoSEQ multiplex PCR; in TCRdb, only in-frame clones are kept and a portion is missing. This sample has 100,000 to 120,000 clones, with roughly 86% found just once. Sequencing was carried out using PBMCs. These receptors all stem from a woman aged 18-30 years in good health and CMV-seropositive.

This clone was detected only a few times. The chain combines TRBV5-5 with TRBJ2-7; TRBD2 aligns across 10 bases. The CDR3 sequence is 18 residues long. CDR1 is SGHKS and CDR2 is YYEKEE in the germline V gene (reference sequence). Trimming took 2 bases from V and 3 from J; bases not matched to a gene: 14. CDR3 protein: CASSFHFRPSGGFYEQYF. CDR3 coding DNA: TGTGCCAGCAGCTTTCACTTTAGGCCTAGCGGGGGATTCTACGAGCAGTACTTC.

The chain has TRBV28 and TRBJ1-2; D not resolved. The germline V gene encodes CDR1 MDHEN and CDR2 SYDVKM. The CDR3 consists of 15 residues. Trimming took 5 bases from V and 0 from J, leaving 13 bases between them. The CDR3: CASSRVVVSNYGYTF. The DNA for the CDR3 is TGTGCCAGCAGTCGGGTCGTGGTCTCTAACTATGGCTACACCTTC.

This CDR3 reads CASSLAPTGGTSNEQFF. Here the CDR3 DNA reads TGTGCCAGCAGCTTAGCCCCCACGGGGGGGACTAGTAATGAGCAGTTCTTC. The chain employs TRBV7-6 and TRBJ2-1; 8 bases map to TRBD2. This CDR3 has 17 residues. Germline CDR1 is SGHVS and CDR2 is FNYEAQ. V was pared by 0 bases and J by 7 bases, with 11 bases of the junction left unmatched.

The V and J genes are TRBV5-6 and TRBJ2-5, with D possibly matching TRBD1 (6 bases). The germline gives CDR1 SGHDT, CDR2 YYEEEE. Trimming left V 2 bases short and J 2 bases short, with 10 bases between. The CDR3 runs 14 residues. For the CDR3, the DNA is TGTGCCAGCAGCTTCAGACAGGTTCAAGAGACCCAGTACTTC. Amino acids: CASSFRQVQETQYF.

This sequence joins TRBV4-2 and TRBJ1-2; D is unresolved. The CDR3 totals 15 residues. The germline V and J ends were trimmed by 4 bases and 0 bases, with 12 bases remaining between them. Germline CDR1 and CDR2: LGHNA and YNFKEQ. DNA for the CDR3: TGTGCCAGCAGCCCCACGGGAACTTCTAACTATGGCTACACCTTC. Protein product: CASSPTGTSNYGYTF.

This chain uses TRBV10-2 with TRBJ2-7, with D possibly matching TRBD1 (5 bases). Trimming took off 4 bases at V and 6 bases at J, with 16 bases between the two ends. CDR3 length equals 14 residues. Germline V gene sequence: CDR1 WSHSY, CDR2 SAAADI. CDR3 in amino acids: CASSVMDIAAEQYF. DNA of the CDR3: TGCGCCAGCAGTGTCATGGACATTGCCGCCGAGCAGTACTTC.

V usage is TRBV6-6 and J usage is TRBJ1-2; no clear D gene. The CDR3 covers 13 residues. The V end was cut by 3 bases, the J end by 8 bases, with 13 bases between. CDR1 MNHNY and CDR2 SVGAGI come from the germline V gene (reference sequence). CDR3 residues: CASSYPGPGGYTF. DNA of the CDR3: TGTGCCAGCAGTTATCCAGGACCGGGAGGCTACACCTTC.

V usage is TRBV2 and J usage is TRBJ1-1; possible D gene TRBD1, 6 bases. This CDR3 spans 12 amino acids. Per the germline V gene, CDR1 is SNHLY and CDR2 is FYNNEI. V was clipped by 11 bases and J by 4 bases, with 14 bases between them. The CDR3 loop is CAGGGAVTEAFF. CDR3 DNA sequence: TGTGCCGGTGGGGGGGCCGTCACTGAAGCTTTCTTT.

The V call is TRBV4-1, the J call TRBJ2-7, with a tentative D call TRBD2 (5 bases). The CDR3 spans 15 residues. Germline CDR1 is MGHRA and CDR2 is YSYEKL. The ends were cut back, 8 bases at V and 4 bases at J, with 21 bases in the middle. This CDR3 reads CASGKIAIVGYEQYF. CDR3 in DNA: TGCGCCAGCGGAAAAATAGCGATAGTTGGTTACGAGCAGTACTTC.